This is a list of T cell receptor beta chains from one sample in a study of cytomegalovirus exposure and HLA in healthy donors. Assay: immunoSEQ multiplex PCR; the TCRdb copy retains only in-frame clones and omits some. The data contain under 250,000 clones, about 80% of them singletons. Source material: PBMCs. Receptors were obtained from a woman aged 25-40 years in good health and CMV-seronegative. Each CDR3 is given without its conserved first and last residue. Fields, in order: V gene, CDR3 protein.

>TRBV9
ASSSSGLPYNEQF
>TRBV7-2
ASSPAIGRERGYEQY
>TRBV19
ASSITGVGNQPQH
>TRBV19
ASSGRVNGYT
>TRBV5-1
ASSLASGPPDTQY
>TRBV5-1
ASSSYPGGLTSYNEQF
>TRBV29-1
SVGGLNTEAF
>TRBV11-3
ASSLGSAANSPLH
>TRBV6-6
ASRTGTGNTIY
>TRBV27
ASSLQEGLRDIQY
>TRBV27
ASRPGTYTGELF
>TRBV2
LSTTLFFNYGYT
>TRBV5-6
ASSPLYRVYEQY
>TRBV7-9
ASSLSGDTQY
>TRBV6-1
ASSEQIEKLF
>TRBV19
ASSILPTGGHGYT
>TRBV28
ASRTDVGRYNEQF
>TRBV7-8
ASSPRTGANYGYT
>TRBV18
ASSPPNLLTGELF
>TRBV6-4
ASSQGQGRDEQF
>TRBV11-2
ASSLELWGREQDTQY
>TRBV11-2
ASSLRDREWGYT
>TRBV14
ASSQIIRFQF
>TRBV28
ASSPWDLLVYNEQF
>TRBV29-1
SVRLAGGPGNEQF
>TRBV28
ASSGGRGNHGPIQETQY
>TRBV7-8
AGADGTGNRQQY
>TRBV27
ASSRFGLAGGGGGELF
>TRBV9
ASSVGWLNTGELF
>TRBV10-3
AISESDRARVTIY
>TRBV5-1
ASSLVFGVLTDTQY
>TRBV13
ASTELTSGRLGYNEQF
>TRBV7-6
ASSVGVGTGGQPQH
>TRBV7-9
ASSLGGFQPQH
>TRBV10-3
AISGAGPGQVYGYT
>TRBV5-1
ASSFGGIYNEQF
>TRBV9
ASSVVVAGGPTDTQY
>TRBV2
ASSPDNYNEQF
>TRBV5-6
ASSLSDYSNQPQH
>TRBV18
ASSLSGGGQETQY
>TRBV7-9
ASSFPARGGQVDEQF
>TRBV7-9
ASRAGEGSRNTIY